This TCR beta chain emerged from a study of cytotoxic CD8 clonotypes in ibrutinib-treated CLL. Across the study: Samples showed on average approximately 250,000 productive templates and over 80,000 productive rearrangements. Whole-study findings and limits: Clonality showed a rise at ibrutinib response that reversed toward baseline at progression.

Germline trimming cut 4 bases from V and 2 bases from J; bases unmatched to any gene: 6. CDR3 length: 16 residues. Looked up from germline, CDR1 is SGDLS and CDR2 is YYNGEE. PBMCs were cryopreserved, and approximately 2 micrograms of genomic DNA from them went into TCR beta libraries. Sequencing was performed with immunoSEQ multiplex PCR; in TCRdb, only in-frame clones are kept and a portion is missing. This table holds around 25,000 clones, approximately 71% found once. For this clone: The antigen is undetermined.

This material consisted of PBMCs, taken at disease progression, from a patient treated with ibrutinib. This chain connects TRBV9 to TRBJ2-3, with 11 positions matching TRBD2. This TCR was sampled from a human donor with chronic lymphocytic leukemia. CDR3 protein: CASSSGTSGYTDTQYF. CDR3 nucleotides: TGTGCCAGCAGCTCTGGGACTAGCGGTTACACAGATACGCAGTATTTT. Filled out from reference TRBV9 and TRBJ2-3, the complete variable domain reads DSGVTQTPKHLITATGQRVTLRCSPRSGDLSVYWYQQSLDQGLQFLIQYYNGEERAKGNILERFSAQQFPDLHSELNLSSLELGDSALYFCASSSGTSGYTDTQYFGPGTRLTVL.